This T cell receptor (beta chain) emerged from a study of CD8+ T cells in alopecia areata. Study details: Oral tofacitinib (5 to 10 mg twice daily) was administered to treated patients.

Following extraction, RNA underwent reverse transcription to cDNA, which served as the sequencing template. Assay: immunoSEQ multiplex PCR; the TCRdb copy retains only in-frame clones and omits some. This repertoire shows 150,000 to 200,000 clones, about 54% found once; its top ten account for around 15%. Treatment reported: oral pan-JAK inhibitor, 5-10 mg twice daily. Individuals with alopecia areata gave both lesional scalp punch biopsies and peripheral blood for collection. About this clone itself: Its antigen is currently unknown.

Notes on the study in general: Tofacitinib significantly decreased scalp clonality and expanded CD8+ clones among top 100. Normal skin contains resident alphabeta T cells, and these are also sequenced in scalp samples.

Trimming removed 1 base from V and 2 bases from J, with 16 bases in between. CDR1 is SQVTM, CDR2 ANQGSEA, per germline. This CDR3 is 16 amino acids long. The gene calls are TRBV29-1 and TRBJ2-3; weak D call: TRBD2 (5 bases). This sample comprised CD4+ T cells sorted from blood, obtained at approximately week 55, from a patient treated with tofacitinib. The sequence was obtained from a human donor with alopecia areata. In DNA, the CDR3 is TGCAGCGTTGAAGGTTGGGTTGAGGGCTCCACAGATACGCAGTATTTT. As protein: CSVEGWVEGSTDTQYF.